The clone carrying this TCR beta chain occurred a few times. Its antigen is not known. TCRdb ran MiXCR on the RACE reads and lists one entry per CDR3 protein. Among about 360,000 distinct CDR3 sequences, around 4.8% were seen once, and the ten largest hold around 2.3%. The data were taken from a study of human T cells and chemical hapten exposure. General observations from the study: Alopecia affecting every donor means their immune response may not match healthy people's.

The CDR3 length is 13 residues. Trimming took 6 bases from V and 5 from J, leaving 13 bases between them. The time point denotes: patch test 1, 2 weeks after DPC sensitization. Treatment in this sample: therapeutic diphenylcyclopropenone sensitization with weekly scalp DPC. Suited to DPC and affected by alopecia, the donors ranged from 18 to 70 years old. This chain connects TRBV12-3 or TRBV12-4 to TRBJ1-2, with D possibly being TRBD1 (5 bases). The source was whole blood, collected in connection with sensitization to the hapten diphenylcyclopropenone (DPC). This sequence was found in a woman in her 50s with alopecia areata. Some clones in this sample may be carry-over from other donors' samples. The CDR3 region is CASRRDGPYGYTF. The CDR3 nucleotides read TGTGCCAGCAGGCGGGACGGACCATATGGCTACACCTTC.